This T cell receptor beta chain was identified in a study of shared clonotypes between healthy human individuals. Whole-study findings and limits: In contrast to clonotypes shared by all four donors, non-shared clonotypes had lower generation probabilities. Relative to memory subsets, naive subsets generally showed larger estimated richness. Sharing across four donors was highest in naive CD4 (roughly 5%) and lowest in memory CD8 (roughly 0.4%).

The naive CD8 subset, CD45RO-negative cells positively selected for CCR7, excluded terminally differentiated effector memory CD45RA+ cells. Nashville, Tennessee was home to all donors, each a Caucasian adult. As for this clone: The target antigen is unknown.

The method was immunoSEQ multiplex PCR; TCRdb's version includes in-frame clones alone and lacks a portion of them. Of about 2.1 million clones in the sample, around 93% were seen once. CDR1 and CDR2 from the germline V gene are SGHRS and YFSETQ. V dropped 5 bases and J dropped 1 base, with 19 bases sitting between them. The CDR3 sequence is 17 residues long. The sequencing sample was made of naive CD8+ T cells from PBMCs. This sequence originates from a man in his late teens or twenties in good health. Some clones in this sample may be carry-over from other donors' samples. The chain links TRBV5-1 to TRBJ2-4; perhaps D is TRBD1 or TRBD2 (6 bases each). In nucleotides, the CDR3 is TGCGCCAGCAGTCCGTTTTCCGGGGGCGCTGCCAAAAACATTCAGTACTTC. It translates to CASSPFSGGAAKNIQYF.